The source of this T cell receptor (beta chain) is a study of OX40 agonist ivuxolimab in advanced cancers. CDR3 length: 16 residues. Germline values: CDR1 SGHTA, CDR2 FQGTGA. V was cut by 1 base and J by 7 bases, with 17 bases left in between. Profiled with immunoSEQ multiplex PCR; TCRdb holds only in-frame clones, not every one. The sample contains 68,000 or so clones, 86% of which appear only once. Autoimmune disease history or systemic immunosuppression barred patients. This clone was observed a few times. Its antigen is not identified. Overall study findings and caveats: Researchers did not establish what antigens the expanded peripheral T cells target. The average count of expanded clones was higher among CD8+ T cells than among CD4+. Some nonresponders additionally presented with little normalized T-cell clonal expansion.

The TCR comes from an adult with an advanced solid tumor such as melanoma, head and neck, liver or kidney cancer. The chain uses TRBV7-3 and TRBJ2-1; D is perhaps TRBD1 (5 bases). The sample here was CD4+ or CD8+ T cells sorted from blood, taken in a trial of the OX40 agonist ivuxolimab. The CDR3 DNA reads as TGTGCCAGCAGCTTAATGGCCCAGGGAACCCGGAATGAGCAGTTCTTC. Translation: CASSLMAQGTRNEQFF.